These 13 T cell receptor beta chains were all obtained from the same sample, sequenced in a study of cytomegalovirus exposure and HLA in healthy donors. The PCR made use of 60 Vbeta and 13 Jbeta primers. Measured with immunoSEQ multiplex PCR; TCRdb has only the in-frame clones, and not every one. This sample has about 100,000 clones, with 60% to 80% found just once. What was sequenced was PBMCs. Source of these receptors: a woman between 18 and 29 years old in good health and CMV-seropositive.

J is TRBJ2-7 and V is TRBV27; 9 bases map to TRBD1. J gave up 3 bases and V 7 bases, and 10 bases lay outside the gene matches. The length of the CDR3 is 15 residues. CDR1 is MNHEY and CDR2 is SMNVEV in the germline V gene (reference sequence). CDR3 amino acids: CASTQGQGGVYEQYF. The CDR3 region has the DNA TGTGCCAGCACCCAGGGACAGGGAGGGGTCTACGAGCAGTACTTC.

The V gene is TRBV10-3, the J gene TRBJ2-7; a weak D match, TRBD1 (6 bases). The germline V and J ends were trimmed by 4 bases and 0 bases, with 7 bases remaining between them. Germline lookup yields CDR1 ENHRY and CDR2 SYGVKD. This CDR3 has 13 residues. In DNA, the CDR3 is TGTGCCATCAGTGGGACAGACTCCTACGAGCAGTACTTC. Its protein product is CAISGTDSYEQYF.

The chain has TRBV7-6 and TRBJ2-2; 9 bases line up with TRBD1. CDR3 length: 16 amino acids. V was pared by 5 bases and J by 2 bases, with 6 bases of the junction left unmatched. Germline loops: CDR1 SGHVS, CDR2 FNYEAQ. The CDR3 DNA follows: TGTGCCAGCAGCACAACAGGGGGCCTAAACACCGGGGAGCTGTTTTTT. This sequence encodes CASSTTGGLNTGELFF.

This clone was observed once. This same CDR3 is encoded by further DNA sequences in the sample. V is TRBV7-8 and J is TRBJ2-1; TRBD2 agrees at 10 bases. Germline trimming cut 1 base from V and 4 bases from J; bases unmatched to any gene: 1. Germline CDR1 is SGHVS and CDR2 is FQNEAQ. This CDR3 is built from 15 residues. The CDR3 DNA follows: TGTGCCAGCAGCTTAGGACTAGCGGGTTACAATGAGCAGTTCTTC. Residues: CASSLGLAGYNEQFF.

This chain uses TRBV4-3 with TRBJ1-5; 7 bases are a match to TRBD1. CDR1 and CDR2 from the germline V gene are LGHNA and YSLEER. Trimming cost V 0 bases and J 6 bases; bases outside gene matches: 8. The CDR3 runs to 16 residues. CDR3: CASSQERGTGAQPQHF. The CDR3 nucleotides read TGCGCCAGCAGCCAAGAGAGGGGAACAGGGGCTCAGCCCCAGCATTTT.

V usage is TRBV27 and J usage is TRBJ1-4; a possible D gene is TRBD1 (6 bases). Germline-derived CDR1 and CDR2 are MNHEY and SMNVEV (reference sequence). The V end was cut by 6 bases, the J end by 4 bases, with 12 bases between. The CDR3 is 14 amino acids. CDR3 nucleotides: TGTGCCAGCAGCACCAGGGGCTATAATGAAAAACTGTTTTTT. Residues: CASSTRGYNEKLFF.

The V and J genes are TRBV27 and TRBJ2-2, with 12 bases aligning to TRBD2. Germline-derived CDR1 and CDR2 are MNHEY and SMNVEV (reference sequence). This CDR3 spans 15 amino acids. The junction had 1 base not matched to a gene; V was cut back by 3 bases and J by 5 bases. CDR3 protein: CASSFGLAGTGELFF. CDR3 sequence (DNA): TGTGCCAGCAGTTTCGGACTAGCGGGAACCGGGGAGCTGTTTTTT.

J is TRBJ1-1 and V is TRBV5-1; possibly TRBD1 for D (6 bases). Looked up from germline, CDR1 is SGHRS and CDR2 is YFSETQ. This CDR3 region has 14 residues. V dropped 0 bases and J dropped 3 bases, with 9 bases sitting between them. CDR3 protein: CASSLARGDTEAFF. DNA of the CDR3: TGCGCCAGCAGCTTGGCCAGGGGTGACACTGAAGCTTTCTTT.

CDR3 region: CASSVGVGEDTEAFF. CDR3 sequence (DNA): TGTGCCAGCAGCGTGGGGGTTGGGGAGGACACTGAAGCTTTCTTT. The rearrangement uses TRBV9 and TRBJ1-1; D is possibly TRBD1 (5 bases). Trimming shortened V by 2 bases and J by 3 bases, and 14 bases separated the two germline ends. The CDR3 totals 15 residues. Per the germline V gene, CDR1 is SGDLS and CDR2 is YYNGEE. Full variable domain (missing parts from reference TRBV9 and TRBJ1-1): DSGVTQTPKHLITATGQRVTLRCSPRSGDLSVYWYQQSLDQGLQFLIQYYNGEERAKGNILERFSAQQFPDLHSELNLSSLELGDSALYFCASSVGVGEDTEAFFGQGTRLTVV.

This clone occurred a few times. CDR3: CASSLALRGGGYGYTF. The DNA of the CDR3 is TGTGCCAGCAGCTTAGCGCTTAGAGGGGGCGGCTATGGCTACACCTTC. The rearrangement links TRBV7-2 to TRBJ1-2, with TRBD1 matching 7 bases. Germline CDR1 is SGHTA and CDR2 is FQGNSA. The CDR3 spans 16 residues. J was trimmed by 4 bases and V by 0 bases; bases with no gene match: 8.

This clone has more than one count but fewer than ten. This chain links TRBV6-6 with TRBJ2-1, with TRBD2 identical over 9 bases. This CDR3 is 15 amino acids long. Trimming removed 2 bases from V and 9 bases from J; junction bases left unmatched: 8. In germline, CDR1 is MNHNY, CDR2 SVGAGI (reference sequence). CDR3: CASSYGSAGGFEQFF. The CDR3 DNA follows: TGTGCCAGCAGTTACGGTTCAGCGGGAGGATTTGAGCAGTTCTTC.

The CDR3 is CASSTQGRETQYF. The CDR3 DNA reads TGTGCCAGCAGCACACAGGGGCGGGAGACCCAGTACTTC. The chain links TRBV7-2 to TRBJ2-5; 7 positions match TRBD1. V was clipped by 5 bases and J by 5 bases; unmatched bases: 5. Germline V gives CDR1 SGHTA, CDR2 FQGNSA. The CDR3 covers 13 residues.

The V call is TRBV7-9, the J call TRBJ2-2, with TRBD1 as a possible D gene (5 bases). CDR1 and CDR2 (germline): SEHNR, FQNEAQ (reference sequence). V lost 1 base and J lost 4, with 19 bases in between. This CDR3 has 18 residues. CDR3 sequence: CASSLDFGMGQGTGELFF. Written as DNA, the CDR3 is TGTGCCAGCAGCTTAGACTTTGGTATGGGCCAGGGCACCGGGGAGCTGTTTTTT.